The TCR beta chain described here comes from a study of T cell repertoires in cytomegalovirus infection. Turning to the study itself: Public TCR beta signatures marked donors with CMV infection and the matching HLA. Overall study findings and caveats: CMV-specific TCR beta clonotypes restricted by HLA-C were the ones dominating the ex vivo response.

To note about this clonotype: No antigen is known for it.

TCRdb re-called the reads with MiXCR, one entry per CDR3 protein. The table has more than 400,000 distinct CDR3 sequences, around 27% seen once; the top ten hold roughly 13%. The specimen was PBMCs. This receptor was obtained from a human donor in good health (CMV status not recorded). Some clones in this sample may be carry-over from other donors' samples.

CDR3 sequence (DNA): TGTGCCAGCACCTCCTTGGACAGGGCTTATGGCTACACCTTC. Translation: CASTSLDRAYGYTF. The chain joins TRBV12-3 or TRBV12-4 to TRBJ1-2, with TRBD1 matching over 8 bases. V dropped 7 bases and J dropped 5; count of bases not matched to a gene: 9. The length of the CDR3 is 14 residues.